This TCR beta chain came from a study of CD8 T cells in ankylosing spondylitis. This clonotype was counted ten times or more. The target antigen is unknown. A read error may account for a junction end that differs from germline. TCRdb reprocessed the 5' RACE reads with MiXCR, giving one entry per CDR3 protein. The table lists around 230,000 distinct CDR3 sequences, roughly 8.2% of them singletons. Whole-study findings and limits: Prior literature has documented some motif variants in synovial fluid and blood from reactive arthritis. It was reported that disease-linked clones were significantly enriched in matched ankylosing spondylitis synovial fluid.

Germline CDR1 and CDR2: MNHNS and SASEGT. This CDR3 is built from 15 residues. This TCR derives from a female donor with ankylosing spondylitis or in good health (not recorded which). The rearrangement links TRBV6-1 to TRBJ1-1, with D possibly being TRBD1 (6 bases). The sequencing input was blood, either unsorted or a sorted T cell fraction (not recorded which). The CDR3 nucleotides read TGTGCCAGCGGTGACACGGGGGCTGGGAACACTGAAGCTTTCTTT. Its protein product is CASGDTGAGNTEAFF.